Below, 10 T cell receptor beta chains from the same sample are listed, as sequenced in a study of spatial heterogeneity in lung cancer. Via MiXCR, TCRdb re-called the 5' RACE reads, giving one row per CDR3 protein. There are 45,000 to 65,000 distinct CDR3 sequences in the sample; around 7.7% occur only once, and approximately 40% lies in the top ten. Time point denoted: blood at routine non-recurrence follow-up after resection. Sequencing was performed on whole RNA extracted from tumor and nontumor lung tissue, or from frozen PBMC, and the material was left unsorted. The input for sequencing was PBMCs, taken at follow-up. The receptors originated from a female donor with early-stage non-small cell lung cancer.

In this sample, this clonotype turned up many times. CDR3 nucleotides: TGCAGTGCTATGACAGGGGGCTGGCAGCCCCAGCATTTT. This codes for CSAMTGGWQPQHF. The rearrangement joins TRBV20-1 to TRBJ1-5, with 10 bases identical to TRBD1. The germline V gene has CDR1 DFQATT and CDR2 SNEGSKA (reference sequence). This CDR3 is built from 13 residues. Trimming removed 4 bases from V and 7 bases from J; junction bases left unmatched: 4.

This clonotype was counted many times. This CDR3 is CASSPGTGSSPLHF. The CDR3 nucleotides are TGTGCCAGCAGCCCTGGAACAGGGAGCTCACCCCTCCACTTT. The chain is built from TRBV7-9 and TRBJ1-6; D might be TRBD1 (6 bases). This CDR3 is built from 14 residues. Trimming took off 5 bases at V and 10 bases at J, with 15 bases between the two ends. CDR1 is SEHNR and CDR2 is FQNEAQ in the germline V gene (reference sequence).

At least ten counts were recorded for this clonotype. This chain joins TRBV6-5 and TRBJ2-1; 8 bases match TRBD2. V gave up 8 bases and J gave up 8 bases; unmatched junction bases: 8. The length of the CDR3 is 13 residues. CDR1 and CDR2 (germline): MNHEY, SVGAGI. The CDR3 DNA sequence: TGTGCCAGCGGACGGGGGGGCCTGGATGAGCAGTTCTTC. The encoded protein is CASGRGGLDEQFF.

In its sample, this clonotype was seen many times. The J gene is TRBJ2-7, the V gene TRBV9; D might be TRBD2 (6 bases). Trimming pared 1 base from V and 0 bases from J, leaving 17 bases between. Germline lookup yields CDR1 SGDLS and CDR2 YYNGEE. The CDR3 consists of 17 residues. CDR3 DNA sequence: TGTGCCAGCAGCGTAAGGTGGGGCGGAGGGCCCTCCTACGAGCAGTACTTC. It yields the protein CASSVRWGGGPSYEQYF.

This clonotype was observed many times. The J gene is TRBJ2-3, the V gene TRBV11-2, with 14 bases matching TRBD2. CDR1 is SGHAT and CDR2 is FQNNGV in the germline V gene. J lost 4 bases, V lost 1 base, and 7 bases had no gene match. The CDR3 has 18 residues. The CDR3 reads CASSLAVTSGGASDTQYF. The CDR3 DNA reads TGTGCCAGCAGCTTAGCAGTGACTAGCGGGGGGGCTTCAGATACGCAGTATTTT.

This clonotype was seen repeatedly, ten times or more. The chain is built from TRBV3-1 and TRBJ1-3, with D unresolved. This CDR3 has 14 residues. V shed 3 bases and J shed 0 bases, with 6 bases lying between them. CDR1 is LGHDT and CDR2 is YNNKEL in the germline V gene (reference sequence). The DNA of the CDR3 is TGTGCCAGCAGCCAGATGGACTCTGGAAACACCATATATTTT. Translation: CASSQMDSGNTIYF. The full variable domain, in which reference TRBV3-1 and TRBJ1-3 provide the parts outside the CDR3, is DTAVSQTPKYLVTQMGNDKSIKCEQNLGHDTMYWYKQDSKKFLKIMFSYNNKELIINETVPNRFSPKSPDKAHLNLHINSLELGDSAVYFCASSQMDSGNTIYFGEGSWLTVV.

This clonotype appeared many times. The chain has TRBV7-2 and TRBJ1-6, with 8 bases fitting TRBD1. This CDR3 is 16 amino acids long. V dropped 5 bases and J dropped 10; count of bases not matched to a gene: 13. Germline loops: CDR1 SGHTA, CDR2 FQGNSA. The CDR3 DNA follows: TGTGCCAGCAGCCTACGCAGGGGGCGCCTAGGGTCACCCCTCCACTTT. This codes for CASSLRRGRLGSPLHF.

The V call is TRBV5-6, the J call TRBJ2-1; 12 nucleotides match TRBD2. The V gene's germline CDR1 is SGHDT and CDR2 YYEEEE. The CDR3 is 15 residues long. The V gene end was trimmed by 4 bases and the J gene end by 7 bases; junction bases not matched to a gene: 6. The CDR3 DNA reads as TGTGCCAGCAGCCTCCCTAGCGGGGGGGGAAATGAGCAGTTCTTC. It specifies CASSLPSGGGNEQFF.

This clonotype was detected many times. The chain employs TRBV14 and TRBJ2-7; no clear D. The germline CDR1 and CDR2 sequences are SGHDN and FVKESK. The CDR3 is made up of 15 amino acids. Trimming removed 0 bases from V and 5 bases from J, with 14 bases in between. CDR3 protein: CASSQDHNGWDEQYF. In DNA, the CDR3 is TGTGCCAGCAGCCAAGATCACAATGGCTGGGACGAGCAGTACTTC. The complete variable domain, with remaining parts taken from reference TRBV14 and TRBJ2-7, reads EAGVTQFPSHSVIEKGQTVTLRCDPISGHDNLYWYRRVMGKEIKFLLHFVKESKQDESGMPNNRFLAERTGGTYSTLKVQPAELEDSGVYFCASSQDHNGWDEQYFGPGTRLTVT.

The rearrangement joins TRBV9 to TRBJ2-5; no reliable D call. The CDR3 is made up of 13 amino acids. Trimming stripped 0 bases from V and 5 bases from J, with 8 bases between. Germline V gene sequence: CDR1 SGDLS, CDR2 YYNGEE. CDR3 residues: CASSVGLLETQYF. The DNA of the CDR3 is TGTGCCAGCAGCGTAGGGTTATTGGAGACCCAGTACTTC.